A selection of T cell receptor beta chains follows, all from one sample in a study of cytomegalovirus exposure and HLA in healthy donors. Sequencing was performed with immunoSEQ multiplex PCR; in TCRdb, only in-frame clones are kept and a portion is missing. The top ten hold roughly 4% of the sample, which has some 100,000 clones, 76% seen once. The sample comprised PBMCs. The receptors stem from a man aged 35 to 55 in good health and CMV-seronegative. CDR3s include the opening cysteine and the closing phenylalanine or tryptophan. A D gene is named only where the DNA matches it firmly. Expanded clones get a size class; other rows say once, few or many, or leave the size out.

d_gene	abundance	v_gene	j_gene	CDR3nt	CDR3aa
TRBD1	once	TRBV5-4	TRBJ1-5	TGTGCCAGCAGCAAGGGACAGGAGCAGCCCCAGCATTTT	CASSKGQEQPQHF
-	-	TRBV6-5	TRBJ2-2	TGTGCCAGCAAGATAGGACAGACCACCGGGGAGCTGTTTTTT	CASKIGQTTGELFF
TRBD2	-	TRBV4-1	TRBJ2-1	TGCGCCAGCAGCCAAGTGTTGACTAGCGGGGGGGAGCAGTTCTTC	CASSQVLTSGGEQFF
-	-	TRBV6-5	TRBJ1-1	TGTGCCAGCTCGGGGGGCGCGTACACTGAAGCTTTCTTT	CASSGGAYTEAFF
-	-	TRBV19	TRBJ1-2	TGTGCCAGTAGTATTCAGAAAGATAACTATGGCTACACCTTC	CASSIQKDNYGYTF
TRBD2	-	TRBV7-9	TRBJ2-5	TGTGCCAGCAGCTTAGTGGGCGGGGGGACCGCTTGGGAGCAGTACTTC	CASSLVGGGTAWEQYF
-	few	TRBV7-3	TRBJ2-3	TGTGCCAGCAGCTTAAGGTCACAGGGCACAGATACGCAGTATTTT	CASSLRSQGTDTQYF
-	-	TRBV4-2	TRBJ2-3	TGTGCCAGCAGCCCTAAAGGGGCAGATACGCAGTATTTT	CASSPKGADTQYF
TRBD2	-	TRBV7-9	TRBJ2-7	TGTGCCAGCAGCTTAGTGGGCGGGGGGACCGCTTGGGAGCAGTACTTC	CASSLVGGGTAWEQYF
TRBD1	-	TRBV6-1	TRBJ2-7	TGTGCCAGCAGTGTTTTATCCTTACCGGGACAGGGGTACGAGCAGTACTTC	CASSVLSLPGQGYEQYF
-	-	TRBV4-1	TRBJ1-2	TGCGCCAGCAGCCAAGCGGGGGGTCAAAACTATGGCTACACCTTC	CASSQAGGQNYGYTF
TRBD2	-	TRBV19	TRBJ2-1	TGTGCCAGTAATGGGCGGGGGGTTTCAAATGAGCAGTTCTTC	CASNGRGVSNEQFF
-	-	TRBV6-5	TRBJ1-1	TGTGCCAGCAGTTACTCCTACGGGAACACTGAAGCTTTCTTT	CASSYSYGNTEAFF
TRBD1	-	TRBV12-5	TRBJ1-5	TGTGCTAGTGGTCCCGGGAGACAGGGAAACAATCAGCCCCAGCATTTT	CASGPGRQGNNQPQHF
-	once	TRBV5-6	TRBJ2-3	TGTGCCAGCAGCTTGGTGGGCAGGCGATCTAGCACAGATACGCAGTATTTT	CASSLVGRRSSTDTQYF
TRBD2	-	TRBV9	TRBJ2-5	TGTGCCAGCAGCGTAGGGCTAGCGGGGGGGGGACAAGAGACCCAGTACTTC	CASSVGLAGGGQETQYF
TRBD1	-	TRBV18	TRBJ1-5	TGTGCCAGCTCCCCCCTTGGACAGGGGATGCAGCCCCAGCATTTT	CASSPLGQGMQPQHF
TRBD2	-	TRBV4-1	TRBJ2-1	TGCGCCAGCAGCCTAGCGGGGGCCAATGAGCAGTTCTTC	CASSLAGANEQFF
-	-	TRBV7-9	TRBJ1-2	TGTGCCAGCAGCGCCGGCGGAGGGAGCGGCTACACCTTC	CASSAGGGSGYTF
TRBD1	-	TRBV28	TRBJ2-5	TGTGCCAGCAGTTCCCCGGAACAGGGGATCGGAGAGACCCAGTACTTC	CASSSPEQGIGETQYF